Below, 31 T cell receptor beta chains from the same sample are listed, as sequenced in a study of blood T cell repertoires in COVID-19. TCRdb's table, derived via immunoSEQ multiplex PCR, lists solely in-frame clones and lacks some. The sample yields roughly 170,000 clones, approximately 82% seen once. Sequenced input: PBMCs or T cells enriched from blood (not recorded which). These receptors were obtained from a woman in her forties or fifties who had recovered from COVID-19.

This sequence joins TRBV6-2 or TRBV6-3 and TRBJ1-2; 10 nucleotides match TRBD1. In germline, CDR1 is MNHEY, CDR2 SVGEGT. Trimming removed 6 bases from V and 5 bases from J; junction bases left unmatched: 15. The CDR3 is 17 residues long. The CDR3, as DNA: TGTGCCAGCAGCCCGGGACAGGGGCCGGTTAGCGGGTATGGCTACACCTTC. As protein: CASSPGQGPVSGYGYTF.

V gene TRBV2 combines with J gene TRBJ2-3, with 13 nucleotides matching TRBD2. Germline lookup yields CDR1 SNHLY and CDR2 FYNNEI. This CDR3 contains 15 residues. V trimming: 6 bases; J trimming: 4 bases; junction bases outside the gene matches: 4. This CDR3 is CASSILAGGADTQYF. The CDR3 bases are TGTGCCAGCAGCATACTAGCGGGAGGGGCAGATACGCAGTATTTT.

This clone has just one count. The rearrangement links TRBV7-2 to TRBJ1-4; the match to TRBD1 covers 9 bases. Per the germline V gene, CDR1 is SGHTA and CDR2 is FQGNSA. The CDR3 contains 15 residues. V trimming: 3 bases; J trimming: 5 bases; junction bases outside the gene matches: 4. The CDR3: CASSFTGGTNEKLFF. The CDR3 nucleotides are TGTGCCAGCAGCTTTACAGGGGGCACCAATGAAAAACTGTTTTTT. Combining the CDR3 with reference TRBV7-2 and TRBJ1-4 gives the whole variable domain GAGVSQSPSNKVTEKGKDVELRCDPISGHTALYWYRQSLGQGLEFLIYFQGNSAPDKSGLPSDRFSAERTGGSVSTLTIQRTQQEDSAVYLCASSFTGGTNEKLFFGSGTQLSVL.

This clone was counted a single time. This rearrangement joins TRBV15 to TRBJ2-7; tentatively, D is TRBD1 (6 bases). Germline CDR1 and CDR2: LNHNV and YYDKDF (reference sequence). This CDR3 contains 14 residues. The germline V and J ends were trimmed by 3 bases and 3 bases, with 12 bases remaining between them. The DNA of the CDR3 is TGTGCCACCAGCAGCGAGGGGGACCACTACGAGCAGTACGTC. Amino acid sequence: CATSSEGDHYEQYV.

Only one count was recorded for this clone. CDR3 bases: TGTGCCAGCACTAGACAGACTCGAGGCCCCGAGCCCCAGCATTTT. Translated, it gives CASTRQTRGPEPQHF. The rearrangement uses TRBV7-2 and TRBJ1-5; TRBD1 might be the D (5 bases). CDR3 length equals 15 residues. Trimming left V 7 bases short and J 8 bases short, with 21 bases between. Germline loops: CDR1 SGHTA, CDR2 FQGNSA.

V usage is TRBV19 and J usage is TRBJ1-5, with D maybe TRBD1 (5 bases). The CDR3 is 15 amino acids. The ends were cut back, 7 bases at V and 1 base at J, with 14 bases in the middle. Germline CDR1 reads LNHDA; CDR2 reads SQIVND (reference sequence). The CDR3 sequence: CASTRQWGSNQPQHF. The CDR3 bases are TGTGCCAGTACCCGACAGTGGGGAAGCAATCAGCCCCAGCATTTT.

V gene TRBV5-1 combines with J gene TRBJ1-2, with TRBD1 matching over 7 bases. The V and J ends lost 0 bases and 8 bases, in that order; junction bases with no gene match: 4. The CDR3 covers 13 residues. Germline CDR1 SGHRS, CDR2 YFSETQ. Here the CDR3 reads CASSLEGARGYTF. The CDR3 DNA reads as TGCGCCAGCAGCTTGGAGGGGGCGAGGGGCTACACCTTC.

The DNA of the CDR3 is TGTGCCAGCAGCTTAGACAGGGGGTTTTACAATCAGCCCCAGCATTTT. Protein sequence: CASSLDRGFYNQPQHF. This chain connects TRBV7-9 to TRBJ1-5; 8 nucleotides align to TRBD1. The V and J ends lost 1 base and 3 bases, in that order; junction bases with no gene match: 5. Looked up from germline, CDR1 is SEHNR and CDR2 is FQNEAQ (reference sequence). The CDR3 is made up of 16 amino acids. Complete variable domain (other parts from reference TRBV7-9 and TRBJ1-5): DTGVSQNPRHKITKRGQNVTFRCDPISEHNRLYWYRQTLGQGPEFLTYFQNEAQLEKSRLLSDRFSAERPKGSFSTLEIQRTEQGDSAMYLCASSLDRGFYNQPQHFGDGTRLSIL.

The V gene is TRBV27, the J gene TRBJ1-1; possibly TRBD1 for D (6 bases). From germline, CDR1 is MNHEY and CDR2 SMNVEV (reference sequence). Between the trimmed V and J ends, which lost 3 bases and 6 bases, there was a span of 26 bases. This CDR3 has 18 residues. The CDR3 coding sequence is TGTGCCAGCAGTTTTCAGGGGATTACAGCCCTACTAGGCTCTGAAGCTTTCTTT. It codes for CASSFQGITALLGSEAFF.

The chain has TRBV19 and TRBJ1-5; a weak D match, TRBD1 (6 bases). CDR3 length: 13 amino acids. From germline, CDR1 is LNHDA and CDR2 SQIVND (reference sequence). V was shortened by 6 bases and J by 6 bases, with 12 bases between the two germline ends. In DNA form, the CDR3 reads TGTGCCAGTAGCTTCACAGGGTTTCAGCCCCAGCATTTT. It encodes CASSFTGFQPQHF.

This clone was seen only a few times. J is TRBJ2-3 and V is TRBV7-3, with TRBD2 as a possible D gene (7 bases). Trimming removed 5 bases at V and 4 bases at J, with 16 bases between. The germline CDR1 and CDR2 sequences are SGHTA and FQGTGA. The CDR3 runs 15 residues. CDR3 DNA sequence: TGTGCCAGCAGCCCCACGGGGGAGGGGGCAGATACGCAGTATTTT. Amino acid sequence: CASSPTGEGADTQYF.

This clone was observed a handful of times. This rearrangement joins TRBV10-3 to TRBJ1-1; D is undetermined. In germline, CDR1 is ENHRY, CDR2 SYGVKD. The V and J ends lost 6 bases and 3 bases respectively, with 8 bases between them. This CDR3 has 12 amino acids. CDR3 nucleotide sequence: TGTGCCATCAGATGGGAGCACACTGAAGCTTTCTTT. This encodes CAIRWEHTEAFF.

V gene TRBV5-6 combines with J gene TRBJ2-3; D may be TRBD1 (5 bases). Germline CDR1 reads SGHDT; CDR2 reads YYEEEE. The CDR3 consists of 18 residues. V lost 4 bases and J lost 0, with 21 bases in between. CDR3 amino acids: CASSMGPPGQSSTDTQYF. CDR3 DNA: TGTGCCAGCAGCATGGGCCCGCCAGGGCAGTCTAGCACAGATACGCAGTATTTT.

The chain uses TRBV2 and TRBJ1-1, with unresolved D. V lost 5 bases, J lost 6 bases, and 16 bases lay in between. CDR1 SNHLY and CDR2 FYNNEI come from the germline V gene. The length of the CDR3 is 14 residues. The CDR3 loop is CASSSRHGGAEAFF. The CDR3 bases are TGTGCCAGCAGTAGCCGACACGGCGGGGCTGAAGCTTTCTTT.

The rearrangement links TRBV27 to TRBJ1-5; TRBD1 matches 8 bases. The V segment lost 5 bases and the J segment 6 bases; nucleotides outside the gene matches: 6. There are 14 residues in the CDR3. Germline V gene sequence: CDR1 MNHEY, CDR2 SMNVEV (reference sequence). This chain's CDR3 is CASSPQGASQPQHF. Written as DNA, the CDR3 is TGTGCCAGCAGTCCTCAGGGGGCAAGTCAGCCCCAGCATTTT.

The table lists this clone with a count of one. The chain joins TRBV14 to TRBJ2-5; 12 bases map to TRBD2. Trimming at V came to 2 bases and at J to 5 bases, leaving 15 bases not matched to a gene. This CDR3 contains 19 residues. From germline, CDR1 is SGHDN and CDR2 FVKESK. This chain's CDR3 is CASSQMPRPTGTSGETQYF. The CDR3 nucleotides read TGTGCCAGCAGCCAAATGCCTAGACCCACCGGGACTAGCGGGGAGACCCAGTACTTC.

The chain links TRBV19 to TRBJ1-5; TRBD1 matches at 9 bases. There are 15 residues in the CDR3. Germline trimming cut 6 bases from V and 1 base from J; bases unmatched to any gene: 4. Germline CDR1 LNHDA, CDR2 SQIVND (reference sequence). This chain's CDR3 is CASSTGGRSNQPQHF. The CDR3, as DNA: TGTGCCAGTAGCACAGGGGGCAGGAGCAATCAGCCCCAGCATTTT.

V and J are TRBV10-2 and TRBJ1-4; TRBD1 aligns across 8 bases. This CDR3 spans 15 amino acids. The V segment lost 0 bases and the J segment 13 bases; nucleotides outside the gene matches: 10. The germline V gene encodes CDR1 WSHSY and CDR2 SAAADI. In nucleotides, the CDR3 is TGCGCCAGCAGTGAGTCGGACAGGGATTACGAGTTACTGTTTTTT. Protein product: CASSESDRDYELLFF.

This chain joins TRBV9 and TRBJ1-1; perhaps TRBD1 as D (5 bases). Germline-derived CDR1 and CDR2 are SGDLS and YYNGEE. There are 14 residues in the CDR3. Trimming shortened V by 6 bases and J by 1 base, and 13 bases separated the two germline ends. The CDR3 loop reads CASTASTANTEAFF. As DNA, the CDR3 is TGTGCCAGCACCGCTTCGACAGCGAACACTGAAGCTTTCTTT. The full variable domain, its missing parts supplied by reference TRBV9 and TRBJ1-1, is DSGVTQTPKHLITATGQRVTLRCSPRSGDLSVYWYQQSLDQGLQFLIQYYNGEERAKGNILERFSAQQFPDLHSELNLSSLELGDSALYFCASTASTANTEAFFGQGTRLTVV.

This clone was observed a handful of times. The rearrangement joins TRBV19 to TRBJ1-5; no reliable D call. The CDR3 length is 14 residues. Trimming took off 6 bases at V and 1 base at J, with 10 bases between the two ends. The germline CDR1 and CDR2 sequences are LNHDA and SQIVND (reference sequence). The CDR3 spells CASSPVGSNQPQHF. The CDR3 nucleotides read TGTGCCAGTAGCCCGGTGGGCAGCAATCAGCCCCAGCATTTT.

The chain uses TRBV12-3 or TRBV12-4 and TRBJ1-5; D is possibly TRBD1 (5 bases). Trimming stripped 11 bases from V and 1 base from J, with 12 bases between. This CDR3 is built from 13 residues. CDR3 in DNA: TGTGCCTGCCAGTACAGGAGCAATCAGCCCCAGCATTTT. It is translated as CACQYRSNQPQHF.

This clone has just a few counts. The chain uses TRBV2 and TRBJ2-2, with 7 bases aligning to TRBD2. This CDR3 comprises 14 residues. V was pared by 4 bases and J by 6 bases, with 5 bases of the junction left unmatched. Germline V gene sequence: CDR1 SNHLY, CDR2 FYNNEI. The CDR3 DNA is TGTGCCAGCAGTGCGGCGGGGAGGGCCGGGGAGCTGTTTTTT. Translating gives CASSAAGRAGELFF.

V and J are TRBV30 and TRBJ2-2; 9 bases match TRBD1. The CDR3 length is 15 residues. The germline V gene encodes CDR1 GTSNPN and CDR2 SVGIG (reference sequence). Trimming took 2 bases from V and 3 from J; bases not matched to a gene: 4. CDR3 bases: TGTGCCTGGAGTTCCGGACAGGGGCACACCGGGGAGCTGTTTTTT. Amino acids: CAWSSGQGHTGELFF.

This chain connects TRBV3-1 (or the pseudogene TRBV3-2) to TRBJ2-1; D gene unclear. The germline CDR1 and CDR2 sequences are LGHDT and YNNKEL (reference sequence). Trimming took 7 bases from V and 1 from J, leaving 11 bases between them. The CDR3 consists of 14 residues. The CDR3 reads CASTRAGSYNEQFF. The CDR3 DNA is TGTGCCAGCACCCGAGCCGGGTCCTACAATGAGCAGTTCTTC.

The J gene is TRBJ1-5, the V gene TRBV15; no reliable D call. CDR1 is LNHNV, CDR2 YYDKDF, per germline (reference sequence). The CDR3 is made up of 13 amino acids. V was cut by 8 bases and J by 2 bases, with 10 bases left in between. The CDR3 protein is CATGGTRNQPQHF. The CDR3 DNA reads TGTGCCACCGGAGGCACCCGCAATCAGCCCCAGCATTTT.

The rearrangement links TRBV13 to TRBJ2-7; tentatively, D is TRBD1 (6 bases). The germline CDR1 and CDR2 sequences are PRHDT and FYEKMQ (reference sequence). The V end was cut by 2 bases, the J end by 9 bases, with 14 bases between. The CDR3 extends over 13 amino acids. Here the CDR3 DNA reads TGTGCCAGCAGCTTAAGAAACAGGGAGCGGCAGTACGTC. Translation: CASSLRNRERQYV.

The rearrangement links TRBV11-2 to TRBJ2-1; 7 bases are a match to TRBD2. CDR3 size: 15 residues. Germline-derived CDR1 and CDR2 are SGHAT and FQNNGV. After removal of 1 base from V and 3 bases from J, the junction contained 3 bases not matched to a gene. The CDR3 loop reads CASSLVLADYNEQFF. For the CDR3, the DNA is TGTGCCAGCAGCTTAGTTCTAGCGGACTACAATGAGCAGTTCTTC.

This clone appeared a few times. The chain is built from TRBV19 and TRBJ1-6; 7 bases map to TRBD1. The CDR3 is 14 residues long. Germline values: CDR1 LNHDA, CDR2 SQIVND (reference sequence). Trimming removed 10 bases from V and 6 bases from J; junction bases left unmatched: 9. Here the CDR3 reads CATGPTGINSPLHF. Written as DNA, the CDR3 is TGTGCCACCGGACCGACAGGGATTAATTCACCCCTCCACTTT.

The J gene is TRBJ2-5, the V gene TRBV18; D possibly corresponds to TRBD2 (6 bases). CDR1 and CDR2 (germline): KGHSH, LQKENI. CDR3 length: 14 residues. Trimming shortened V by 0 bases and J by 7 bases, and 12 bases separated the two germline ends. The CDR3 sequence is CASSPPGLPGTQYF. As DNA, the CDR3 is TGTGCCAGCTCACCACCGGGACTCCCTGGGACCCAGTACTTC.

V and J are TRBV4-1 and TRBJ1-2; 9 nucleotides line up with TRBD1. The ends lost 0 bases at V and 4 bases at J; junction bases unmatched: 15. The CDR3 loop spans 19 amino acids. Germline V gene data show CDR1 as MGHRA and CDR2 as YSYEKL. In nucleotides, the CDR3 is TGCGCCAGCAGCCAAGAAGCCCCACAGGGGGCCCCTGACGGCTATGGCTACACCTTC. Translated: CASSQEAPQGAPDGYGYTF.

The chain uses TRBV3-1 (or the pseudogene TRBV3-2) and TRBJ1-3; D is perhaps TRBD1 (5 bases). Germline V gives CDR1 LGHDT, CDR2 YNNKEL (reference sequence). V was pared by 3 bases and J by 0 bases, with 12 bases between. The CDR3 extends over 16 amino acids. The CDR3 spells CASSQTGVYSGNTIYF. The CDR3 region has the DNA TGTGCCAGCAGCCAGACGGGGGTGTACTCTGGAAACACCATATATTTT.